This is a list of T cell receptor beta chains from one sample in a study of blood T cell repertoires in COVID-19. Data came from immunoSEQ multiplex PCR; TCRdb stores just in-frame clones and leaves some out. The sample records about 400,000 clones, around nine tenths being singletons. The specimen sequenced was peripheral blood. The origin of the receptors is a human donor in a cohort sampled during active COVID-19. Both conserved end residues are part of each CDR3. The D gene is left open where the match is weak. Not every row has a clone size; where given, it reads once, few, many or a size class.

NA TRBJ1-1 TRBV6-5 TRBD1 CASSRGRYVGEAFF TGTGCCAGCAGCAGGGGGAGGTATGTAGGTGAAGCTTTCTTT
NA TRBJ1-1 TRBV18 TRBD1 CASSAGTGDPEAFF TGTGCCAGCTCCGCCGGGACAGGGGATCCTGAAGCTTTCTTT
NA TRBJ1-4 TRBV4-1 TRBD1 CASSQGVQGAGEKLFF TGCGCCAGCAGCCAAGGGGTCCAGGGGGCGGGTGAAAAACTGTTTTTT
NA TRBJ1-1 TRBV27 TRBD1 CASSIDRGLRTEAFF TGTGCCAGCAGTATCGACAGGGGGCTCCGCACTGAAGCTTTCTTT
NA TRBJ1-4 TRBV3-1/TRBV3-2 NA CASETRGTGKDEKLFF TGTGCCAGCGAGACCAGGGGAACGGGGAAGGATGAAAAACTGTTTTTT
NA TRBJ1-1 TRBV12-3/TRBV12-4 NA CASSFGQLEAFF TGTGCCAGCAGTTTTGGTCAGTTGGAAGCTTTCTTT
NA TRBJ2-1 TRBV19 TRBD2 CASSGRPWRGENYNEQFF TGTGCCAGTTCGGGAAGGCCCTGGCGGGGGGAAAACTACAATGAGCAGTTCTTC
NA TRBJ2-7 TRBV18 TRBD2 CASSPGGGYEQYF TGTGCCAGCTCACCAGGGGGGGGCTACGAGCAGTACTTC
NA TRBJ2-3 TRBV19 TRBD1 CASSIKVPTGVGDTQYF TGTGCCAGTAGTATTAAGGTCCCGACAGGGGTTGGAGATACGCAGTATTTT
NA TRBJ2-7 TRBV2 TRBD1 CASSEVGGASYEQYF TGTGCCAGCAGTGAAGTAGGGGGCGCGTCCTACGAGCAGTACTTC
NA TRBJ1-1 TRBV29-1 NA CSAGRGGTEAFF TGCAGCGCTGGGCGGGGTGGTACTGAAGCTTTCTTT
NA TRBJ2-5 TRBV14 NA CASSFSETQYF TGTGCCAGCAGCTTTAGCGAGACCCAGTACTTC
once TRBJ1-2 TRBV5-5 TRBD1 CASSPSRDRGNYGYTF TGTGCCAGCAGCCCATCCCGGGACAGGGGAAACTATGGCTACACCTTC
NA TRBJ2-7 TRBV7-2 NA CASSLTGTYEQYF TGTGCCAGCAGCTTAACAGGAACCTACGAGCAGTACTTC
NA TRBJ1-1 TRBV13 NA CASSLRQLPNTEAFF TGTGCCAGCAGCTTAAGACAGCTCCCAAACACTGAAGCTTTCTTT
NA TRBJ2-7 TRBV27 TRBD1 CASSLRGQYYEQYF TGTGCCAGCAGTTTAAGGGGACAGTATTACGAGCAGTACTTC
NA TRBJ2-7 TRBV28 NA CASSSPIWELGPAIYEQYF TGTGCCAGCAGTTCCCCCATTTGGGAGTTAGGCCCAGCAATCTACGAGCAGTACTTC
NA TRBJ2-5 TRBV7-6 TRBD2 CASSTGGRGGRETQYF TGTGCCAGCAGCACGGGGGGTCGGGGGGGCCGAGAGACCCAGTACTTC
NA TRBJ2-2 TRBV19 TRBD1 CASMGTGASTGELFF TGTGCCAGTATGGGGACAGGGGCGAGCACCGGGGAGCTGTTTTTT
once TRBJ2-5 TRBV18 TRBD2 CASSPPSGGGQETQYF TGTGCCAGCTCACCTCCCAGCGGGGGGGGCCAAGAGACCCAGTACTTC
NA TRBJ2-3 TRBV7-7 TRBD1 CASSQGAPTDTQYF TGTGCTAGCAGCCAGGGGGCCCCCACAGATACGCAGTATTTT
NA TRBJ2-3 TRBV19 NA CATKNSGGADTQYF TGTGCCACGAAAAATAGCGGTGGGGCAGATACGCAGTATTTT
NA TRBJ2-5 TRBV7-3 TRBD1 CASSVTDRGGETQYF TGTGCCAGCAGCGTAACCGACAGGGGCGGGGAGACCCAGTACTTC
NA TRBJ2-1 TRBV9 TRBD1 CASSVDDRGFSSYNEQFF TGTGCCAGCAGCGTAGACGACAGGGGATTTAGCTCCTACAATGAGCAGTTCTTC